A single sample is the source of the 14 T cell receptor beta chains below, sequenced in a study of cytomegalovirus exposure and HLA in healthy donors (dated by TCRdb to between 2016 and 2019). Libraries were made using the immunoSEQ multiplex PCR assay. A mixture of 60 forward primers for TCR Vbeta segments and 13 reverse primers for TCR Jbeta segments was used in the multiplex PCR. The clones in this table, taken by TCRdb from immuneACCESS, are in-frame only. Not every clone is retained; where verified, under half of the shortfall comes from an unresolved V gene, and the cause of the rest is unknown. In all, the sample holds about 200,000 clones, and approximately 86% of those were seen once. The top ten constitute roughly 0.33% of the sample. The specimen sequenced was PBMCs. All receptors derive from a woman aged 25-40 years in good health and CMV-seronegative.

This chain uses TRBV28 with TRBJ1-2, with a possible D match to TRBD1 (6 bases). CDR3 length: 15 residues. Trimming left V 6 bases short and J 4 bases short, with 18 bases between. CDR1 and CDR2 (germline): MDHEN, SYDVKM. In nucleotides, the CDR3 is TGTGCCAGCAGGGGCTCGGGACACCCAAGCTATGGCTACACCTTC. Translated: CASRGSGHPSYGYTF.

The genes are TRBV19 and TRBJ2-3; D might be TRBD2 (5 bases). Germline V gene lookup returns CDR1 LNHDA and CDR2 SQIVND (reference sequence). The CDR3 spans 17 residues. Trimming cost V 4 bases and J 3 bases, with 20 bases left between them. Here the CDR3 reads CASSRIGQLVETDTQYF. CDR3 in DNA: TGTGCCAGTAGTAGAATAGGGCAACTAGTCGAGACAGATACGCAGTATTTT.

The chain recombines TRBV11-2 with TRBJ1-1, with TRBD1 identical over 9 bases. Germline loops: CDR1 SGHAT, CDR2 FQNNGV. Unmatched junction bases numbered 7, after V lost 0 bases and J lost 8 bases. The CDR3 consists of 15 residues. The CDR3 is CASSLDGTGRQEAFF. CDR3 nucleotides: TGTGCCAGCAGCTTAGATGGGACAGGGCGACAGGAAGCTTTCTTT.

The chain links TRBV28 to TRBJ1-1; 7 nucleotides match TRBD1. Germline V gene lookup returns CDR1 MDHEN and CDR2 SYDVKM. The CDR3 consists of 16 residues. The V and J ends lost 6 bases and 1 base, in that order; junction bases with no gene match: 11. The CDR3 region has the DNA TGTGCCAGCAGCGATCCTGTGGGACAGTCGAACACTGAAGCTTTCTTT. It translates to CASSDPVGQSNTEAFF.

V usage is TRBV6-5 and J usage is TRBJ1-2; D is undetermined. CDR3 size: 13 residues. Germline assignment: CDR1 MNHEY and CDR2 SVGAGI. The V end lost 2 bases, the J end lost 5 bases, and 9 bases lay between the germline ends. CDR3 loop: CASSYVAEYGYTF. In DNA form, the CDR3 reads TGTGCCAGCAGTTACGTTGCGGAGTATGGCTACACCTTC.

V gene TRBV4-1 combines with J gene TRBJ1-2, with D possibly being TRBD1 (5 bases). The length of the CDR3 is 16 residues. The germline V gene has CDR1 MGHRA and CDR2 YSYEKL. Deletions cut 3 bases from V and 3 bases from J, with 17 bases between. CDR3: CASSHPRQGKYYGYTF. Written as DNA, the CDR3 is TGCGCCAGCAGCCACCCACGCCAGGGCAAATACTATGGCTACACCTTC.

A remark on this clone: One end of the junction is discordant with germline, which a read error may explain. V gene TRBV6-1 combines with J gene TRBJ1-1; D may be TRBD1 (6 bases). CDR3 length: 15 amino acids. CDR1 and CDR2 (germline): MNHNS, SASEGT. The CDR3 spells CASSLTTTGGGESFF. In DNA form, the CDR3 reads TGTGCCAGCAGCCTGACCACGACAGGCGGAGGTGAATCTTTCTTT.

The chain is built from TRBV5-1 and TRBJ2-2, with D tentatively TRBD1 (6 bases). Trimming stripped 1 base from V and 0 bases from J, with 10 bases between. Per the germline V gene, CDR1 is SGHRS and CDR2 is YFSETQ. There are 16 residues in the CDR3. CDR3 sequence (DNA): TGCGCCAGCAGCTTGAGGGACACCTCGAACACCGGGGAGCTGTTTTTT. Translation gives CASSLRDTSNTGELFF.

CDR3 protein: CAGFNGGGLNEQYF. The CDR3 nucleotides read TGCGCTGGGTTCAACGGCGGGGGGCTTAACGAGCAGTACTTC. The gene calls are TRBV5-1 and TRBJ2-7; 8 bases align to TRBD2. The CDR3 extends over 14 amino acids. Germline CDR1 is SGHRS and CDR2 is YFSETQ.

The rearrangement uses TRBV4-2 and TRBJ2-3; 7 bases are shared with TRBD1. Germline V gives CDR1 LGHNA, CDR2 YNFKEQ. CDR3 length: 15 residues. Trimming took 4 bases from V and 5 from J; bases not matched to a gene: 9. CDR3 DNA: TGTGCCAGCAGCCCTAGACAGGGCCGGGGAGATACGCAGTATTTT. It yields the protein CASSPRQGRGDTQYF.

V is TRBV5-1 and J is TRBJ2-3, with a weak D call TRBD2 (5 bases). The CDR3 is made up of 16 amino acids. V was shortened by 0 bases and J by 4 bases, with 15 bases between the two germline ends. Germline V gives CDR1 SGHRS, CDR2 YFSETQ. The CDR3 DNA reads TGCGCCAGCAGCTTGGCAGGCGGAGGCTTGCCAGATACGCAGTATTTT. Translation: CASSLAGGGLPDTQYF.

CDR3 sequence: CSRQGRIYEQYF. The CDR3 region has the DNA TGCAGCCGGCAGGGTCGCATTTACGAGCAGTACTTC. This chain links TRBV29-1 with TRBJ2-7; D might be TRBD1 (5 bases). The CDR3 runs to 12 residues. Trimming left V 8 bases short and J 4 bases short, with 15 bases between. Germline V gene lookup returns CDR1 SQVTM and CDR2 ANQGSEA.

The CDR3 here is CASSLALAAYEAFF. CDR3 nucleotide sequence: TGTGCCAGCAGCTTAGCGCTGGCGGCTTATGAAGCTTTCTTT. The V gene is TRBV7-9, the J gene TRBJ1-1; D gene ambiguous. Germline V CDR1 and CDR2: SEHNR, FQNEAQ (reference sequence). This CDR3 is 14 amino acids long. V was clipped by 0 bases and J by 7 bases, with 12 bases between them. The full variable domain, with the rest looked up from reference TRBV7-9 and TRBJ1-1, is DTGVSQNPRHKITKRGQNVTFRCDPISEHNRLYWYRQTLGQGPEFLTYFQNEAQLEKSRLLSDRFSAERPKGSFSTLEIQRTEQGDSAMYLCASSLALAAYEAFFGQGTRLTVV.

This sequence joins TRBV6-5 and TRBJ2-3, with D possibly TRBD1 on 6 matching bases. The germline gives CDR1 MNHEY, CDR2 SVGAGI. Trimming shortened V by 0 bases and J by 0 bases, and 10 bases separated the two germline ends. The length of the CDR3 is 16 residues. CDR3 in amino acids: CASSYSSGVSTDTQYF. The CDR3 region has the DNA TGTGCCAGCAGTTACTCCTCAGGGGTTAGCACAGATACGCAGTATTTT.